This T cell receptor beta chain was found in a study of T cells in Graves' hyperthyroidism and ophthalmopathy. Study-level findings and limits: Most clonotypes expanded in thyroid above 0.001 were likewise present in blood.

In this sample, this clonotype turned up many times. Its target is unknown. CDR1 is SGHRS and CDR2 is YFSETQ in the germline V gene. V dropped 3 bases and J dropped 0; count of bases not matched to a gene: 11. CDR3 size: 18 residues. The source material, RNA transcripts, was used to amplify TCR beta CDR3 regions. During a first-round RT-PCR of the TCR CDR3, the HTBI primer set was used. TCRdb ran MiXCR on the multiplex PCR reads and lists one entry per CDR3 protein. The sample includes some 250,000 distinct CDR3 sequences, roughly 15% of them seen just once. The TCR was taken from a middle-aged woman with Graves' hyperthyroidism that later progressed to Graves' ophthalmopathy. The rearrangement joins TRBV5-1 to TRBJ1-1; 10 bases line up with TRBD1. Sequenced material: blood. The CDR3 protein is CASSSGQGVRGMNTEAFF. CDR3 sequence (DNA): TGCGCCAGCAGCTCCGGACAGGGGGTAAGAGGAATGAACACTGAAGCTTTCTTT.